The rows below give T cell receptor beta chains drawn from one sample of a study of cytomegalovirus exposure and HLA in healthy donors. This table comes from immunoSEQ multiplex PCR, and its TCRdb copy is limited to in-frame clones, with some not included. Of under 200,000 clones listed, about 64% were seen once; the top ten hold 1.4% to 1.5%. Sequencing was carried out using PBMCs. All receptors derive from a man in his forties or fifties in good health and CMV-seronegative. Each CDR3 is given with its conserved first and last residue. The D gene is left open where the match is weak. Expanded clones are given a class, and other clones once, few, many or no size at all.

>TRBV11-2|few|TRBD1|TRBJ1-3|14
TGTGCCAGCAGCTCAACACAGGGGGGAAACACCATATATTTT
CASSSTQGGNTIYF
>TRBV7-2|NA|NA|TRBJ2-2|13
TGTGCCAGCAGCTTACGTTTCTCCGGGGAGCTGTTTTTT
CASSLRFSGELFF
>TRBV15|once|TRBD1|TRBJ2-3|15
TGTGCCACCAGCAGGTCGGACAGGGTGGTCGATACGCAGTATTTT
CATSRSDRVVDTQYF
>TRBV27|NA|NA|TRBJ1-1|15
TGTGCCAGCAGCCGCGCGGGGACGAGGAACACTGAAGCTTTCTTT
CASSRAGTRNTEAFF
>TRBV5-6|few|TRBD2|TRBJ2-3|15
TGTGCCAGCAGCTTACCCATAGCGGGGGCAGATACGCAGTATTTT
CASSLPIAGADTQYF
>TRBV6-5|NA|NA|TRBJ1-1|14
TGTGCCAGCAGCCGGGGGGGTAGAGGGACTGAAGCTTTCTTT
CASSRGGRGTEAFF
>TRBV28|NA|NA|TRBJ2-7|13
TGTGCCAGCAGTACGACACCTACCTACGAGCAGTACTTC
CASSTTPTYEQYF
>TRBV18|NA|TRBD1|TRBJ2-7|17
TGTGCCAGCTCAACCGAACAGGGGGCGACGAGCTCCTACGAGCAGTACTTC
CASSTEQGATSSYEQYF
>TRBV27|NA|NA|TRBJ1-1|18
TGTGCCAGCAGTTTATGGGCGGGGGGGGTGCGGGTAGGCACTGAAGCTTTCTTT
CASSLWAGGVRVGTEAFF
>TRBV29-1|NA|NA|TRBJ1-2|12
TGCAGCGCCGCAACAGCTTTCTATGGCTACACCTTC
CSAATAFYGYTF
>TRBV5-1|NA|TRBD1|TRBJ1-3|15
TGCGCCAGCAGCCCCGGGACAGTCTCTGGAAACACCATATATTTT
CASSPGTVSGNTIYF
>TRBV5-4|NA|TRBD1|TRBJ2-3|15
TGTGCCAGCAGCTTGTGGACAGGGAGCACAGATACGCAGTATTTT
CASSLWTGSTDTQYF
>TRBV5-1|NA|NA|TRBJ2-3|16
TGCGCCAGCAGCTTTTCAGCGGGTTCTAGCACAGATACGCAGTATTTT
CASSFSAGSSTDTQYF
>TRBV4-1|NA|TRBD1|TRBJ2-4|15
TGCGCCAGCACCCCCGCACAGGGGGTCAAAAACATTCAGTACTTC
CASTPAQGVKNIQYF
>TRBV28|NA|TRBD2|TRBJ2-7|19
TGTGCCAGCAGTTTACCTCTGACTAGCGGGGGGTGGAGCTCCTACGAGCAGTACTTC
CASSLPLTSGGWSSYEQYF
>TRBV29-1|few|NA|TRBJ2-7|15
TGCAGCGTTGAAGATCTTCCACAGTGGATCTACGAGCAGTACTTC
CSVEDLPQWIYEQYF
>TRBV19|NA|TRBD1|TRBJ2-1|15
TGTGCCAGTAATCAGGGGGCAGACTCCTACAATGAGCAGTTCTTC
CASNQGADSYNEQFF
>TRBV5-1|few|TRBD2|TRBJ2-2|18
TGCGCCAGCAGCTTCGCGGGACTAGCGGAATCGAACACCGGGGAGCTGTTTTTT
CASSFAGLAESNTGELFF
>TRBV18|NA|NA|TRBJ2-1|15
TGTGCCAGCTCGGCGGGGGCAGCACCTGGCAATGAGCAGTTCTTC
CASSAGAAPGNEQFF
>TRBV7-2|NA|NA|TRBJ2-7|17
TGTGCCAGCAGCCCCTCACGGAGGATCTCCGCACACTACGAGCAGTACTTC
CASSPSRRISAHYEQYF
>TRBV5-4|NA|TRBD2|TRBJ2-1|16
TGTGCCAGCAGCCCCCGCGGGGGGAACTCCTACAATGAGCAGTTCTTC
CASSPRGGNSYNEQFF
>TRBV11-3|few|NA|TRBJ2-3|16
TGTGCCAGCAGCTTGGGGAGCGGGTCTAGCACAGATACGCAGTATTTT
CASSLGSGSSTDTQYF
>TRBV5-5|few|TRBD2|TRBJ2-5|17
TGTGCCAGCAGCTTGGTACTCAGCGGGGGGACCCAAGAGACCCAGTACTTC
CASSLVLSGGTQETQYF
>TRBV7-2|NA|TRBD2|TRBJ2-3|16
TGTGCCAGCAGCCCTGCCGGGGGGGCCTATGCAGATACGCAGTATTTT
CASSPAGGAYADTQYF
>TRBV5-1|few|NA|TRBJ2-4|14
TGCGCCAGCAGCTCTACCTGGCAGGGTGACATTCAGTACTTC
CASSSTWQGDIQYF
>TRBV7-9|NA|TRBD1|TRBJ1-1|13
TGTGCCAGCAGCTATACAGGGGGGACTGAAGCTTTCTTT
CASSYTGGTEAFF
>TRBV4-2|NA|TRBD2|TRBJ2-3|17
TGTGCCAGCAGCCACGAAACCCTAGCGGGGGGCACAGATACGCAGTATTTT
CASSHETLAGGTDTQYF